This record concerns one T cell receptor beta chain sequence. Its antigen is as yet unknown. The CDR3 contains 15 residues. Germline V lookup: CDR1 SGHRS, CDR2 YFSETQ. The data are from a study of monozygotic twins with inflammatory bowel disease. Eight reactions per sample, run separately, yielded cDNA. TCRdb re-called the 5' RACE reads; one entry per CDR3 protein, DNA not given. The specimen's table records fewer than 550,000 distinct CDR3 sequences. General study findings and limits: Fewer clonotypes were shared with others by IBD patients than by healthy twins, especially with disease activity. Compared with healthy co-twins, IBD patients showed reduced TCRbeta repertoire diversity by inverse Simpson.

The sequenced sample was blood. The chain carries TRBV5-1 and TRBJ2-7; TCRdb names TRBD1, which stays unverified in the absence of DNA. The sequence was obtained from a human donor with ulcerative colitis or Crohn's disease, or a healthy co-twin of an affected twin (not recorded which). CDR3: CSSSSGLAGVYEQYF.